This passage covers 19 T cell receptor beta chains from one sample sequenced in a study of T cell clusters in autoimmune cytopenias. TRB was amplified by touch-down multiplex PCR, primer pools A and B combined. For each CDR3 protein, TCRdb gives one entry from its re-call of the multiplex PCR reads, without DNA. Its listing shows under 8,500 distinct CDR3 sequences. TRB was amplified from about 250 ng of peripheral blood genomic DNA per sample. Sequencing was done on a sample of peripheral blood. These receptors originate from a human donor with an autoimmune cytopenia or autoimmune hepatitis (not recorded which).

The chain is built from TRBV6-1 and TRBJ1-5. The CDR3 has 13 amino acids. In germline, CDR1 is MNHNS, CDR2 SASEGT. CDR3 in amino acids: CASTEQDHQPQHF.

This chain joins TRBV5-4 and TRBJ2-7; the TCRdb call, TRBD1, lacks DNA for checking. This CDR3 spans 14 amino acids. CDR1 SGHNT and CDR2 YYREEE come from the germline V gene (reference sequence). CDR3 in amino acids: CASSLRQGAYEQYF.

This clonotype shows up as medium-sized by frequency. CDR3 loop: CASSPALGEQFF. This chain connects TRBV7-6 to TRBJ2-1; the D call from TCRdb, TRBD1, cannot be confirmed without DNA. Looked up from germline, CDR1 is SGHVS and CDR2 is FNYEAQ. This CDR3 region has 12 residues. The complete variable domain, with remaining parts taken from reference TRBV7-6 and TRBJ2-1, reads GAGVSQSPRYKVTKRGQDVALRCDPISGHVSLYWYRQALGQGPEFLTYFNYEAQQDKSGLPNDRFSAERPEGSISTLTIQRTEQRDSAMYRCASSPALGEQFFGPGTRLTVL.

The chain recombines TRBV20-1 with TRBJ2-7; no DNA is available, so the TRBD1 call from TCRdb remains unchecked. Germline V lookup: CDR1 DFQATT, CDR2 SNEGSKA (reference sequence). The CDR3 is made up of 15 amino acids. The CDR3 protein is CSASRGQGARLEQYF.

Measured by frequency, this clonotype is medium-sized. The chain recombines TRBV27 with TRBJ1-2. The CDR3 extends over 13 amino acids. Germline-derived CDR1 and CDR2 are MNHEY and SMNVEV (reference sequence). CDR3: CASSLKREGGYTF.

This clonotype is deemed medium-sized by its frequency. The V call is TRBV19, the J call TRBJ1-2; checking the TCRdb D call of TRBD1 is not possible without DNA. Germline V gene lookup returns CDR1 LNHDA and CDR2 SQIVND (reference sequence). The CDR3 consists of 15 residues. CDR3 amino acids: CASKGAGAPYYGYTF.

The chain uses TRBV5-5 and TRBJ2-1; checking the TCRdb D call of TRBD2 is not possible without DNA. Germline-derived CDR1 and CDR2 are SGHKS and YYEKEE (reference sequence). The CDR3 has 16 residues. The CDR3 protein is CASSGATSGSHNEQFF.

The CDR3 sequence is CASSPSTGTSGSRGLEQYF. V gene TRBV18 combines with J gene TRBJ2-7; TCRdb proposes TRBD2, but this gene call is untestable without DNA. CDR3 size: 19 residues. Germline-derived CDR1 and CDR2 are KGHSH and LQKENI.

This chain links TRBV20-1 with TRBJ2-6. Germline V lookup: CDR1 DFQATT, CDR2 SNEGSKA (reference sequence). This CDR3 has 14 amino acids. CDR3 sequence reads: CSAIQVSGANVLTF.

The V call is TRBV5-4, the J call TRBJ1-1; the TCRdb call, TRBD1, lacks DNA for checking. This CDR3 is 17 amino acids long. The germline CDR1 and CDR2 sequences are SGHNT and YYREEE (reference sequence). The CDR3 sequence is CASSSARDRGGNTEAFF.

The chain's CDR3 is CASSSSQGLGNQPQHF. This chain joins TRBV6-6 and TRBJ1-5. The length of the CDR3 is 16 residues. CDR1 is MNHNY and CDR2 is SVGAGI in the germline V gene (reference sequence).

V and J are TRBV27 and TRBJ1-1; the D gene TCRdb calls, TRBD1, cannot be checked with no DNA. CDR1 MNHEY and CDR2 SMNVEV come from the germline V gene (reference sequence). This CDR3 contains 14 residues. CDR3 protein: CASSFVQGGTEAFF.

The chain couples TRBV14 to TRBJ1-2; the D call of TRBD1 rests on TCRdb alone, since no DNA is present to check it. From germline, CDR1 is SGHDN and CDR2 FVKESK. The CDR3 is 15 amino acids. This CDR3 reads CASSQGQGRDYGYTF. The full variable domain, with the rest looked up from reference TRBV14 and TRBJ1-2, is EAGVTQFPSHSVIEKGQTVTLRCDPISGHDNLYWYRRVMGKEIKFLLHFVKESKQDESGMPNNRFLAERTGGTYSTLKVQPAELEDSGVYFCASSQGQGRDYGYTFGSGTRLTVV.

This clonotype is identified as medium-sized from frequency. The chain recombines TRBV6-1 with TRBJ2-7; TCRdb calls TRBD2, which cannot be checked without DNA. The V gene's germline CDR1 is MNHNS and CDR2 SASEGT. CDR3 size: 14 residues. The CDR3 reads CASSELAATYEQYF.

The chain couples TRBV6-1 to TRBJ2-1; as DNA is missing, the TRBD2 call by TCRdb cannot be tested. Germline lookup yields CDR1 MNHNS and CDR2 SASEGT. The CDR3 has 14 amino acids. The CDR3 region is CASSQEVAGREQFF.

This clonotype is deemed medium-sized by its frequency. The chain combines TRBV29-1 with TRBJ2-7; checking the TCRdb D call of TRBD1 is not possible without DNA. The germline V gene encodes CDR1 SQVTM and CDR2 ANQGSEA. The CDR3 extends over 13 amino acids. The CDR3 loop reads CSVTNRGVYEQYF.

This chain uses TRBV20-1 with TRBJ2-3; the TRBD2 assignment by TCRdb is unverifiable without DNA. The germline V gene has CDR1 DFQATT and CDR2 SNEGSKA (reference sequence). This CDR3 contains 15 residues. The CDR3 protein is CSAPYSGERTDTQYF.

This clonotype ranks as medium-sized (0.01 to 0.1%) in terms of frequency. The rearrangement uses TRBV12-3 or TRBV12-4 and TRBJ2-5; TCRdb outputs TRBD2, but without DNA this stays unchecked. This CDR3 contains 16 residues. The CDR3 sequence: CASSPTSGKSQETQYF.

This clonotype shows up as medium-sized by frequency. The chain is built from TRBV27 and TRBJ1-6. There are 14 residues in the CDR3. Germline V CDR1 and CDR2: MNHEY, SMNVEV (reference sequence). CDR3: CASRAMGSRSPLHF.